This T cell receptor beta chain was captured in a study of graft-versus-host responses after intestinal transplantation. This CDR3 is built from 15 residues. CDR1 is SQVTM, CDR2 ANQGSEA, per germline. In regard to this clone: At one boundary the junction diverges from the germline segment, which might be a read error.

Libraries were prepared by immunoSEQ multiplex PCR; TCRdb keeps only in-frame clonotypes and omits some of them. Counted here are approximately 58,000 clones, around 90% occurring once; the ten biggest clones make up roughly 1.5%. Specimen: PBMCs, collected 26 days after transplant. The chain is built from TRBV29-1 and TRBJ1-2; 7 bases fit TRBD1. The origin of this receptor is a human patient who received an intestinal transplant, so some T cells may come from the graft donor. CDR3 residues: CSAEVGTALNYGYTF. The CDR3 coding sequence is TGCAGCGCTGAAGTCGGGACAGCCCTTAACTATGGCTACACCTTC.